The 21 T cell receptor beta chains below all came from one sample that was sequenced in a study of shared clonotypes between healthy human individuals. TCRdb's copy holds only in-frame clones and misses some; the assay was immunoSEQ multiplex PCR. The table records about 1.1 million clones, 75% to 80% of them present only once. The sequenced material came from memory CD4+ T cells from PBMCs. Subset indicated: CD45RA-negative fraction. The source of these receptors is a man aged 18 to 30 in good health. Some clones in this sample may be carry-over from other donors' samples.

In its sample, this clone was seen many times. V usage is TRBV7-9 and J usage is TRBJ2-3; D gene uncertain. There are 14 residues in the CDR3. Germline lookup yields CDR1 SEHNR and CDR2 FQNEAQ (reference sequence). Trimming removed 0 bases at V and 5 bases at J, with 9 bases between. In DNA, the CDR3 is TGTGCCAGCAGCTTAGCGCAATTGGGAGATACGCAGTATTTT. Protein sequence: CASSLAQLGDTQYF.

This clone was seen a few times. The rearrangement links TRBV4-2 to TRBJ2-2, with D possibly being TRBD1 or TRBD2 (5 bases each). The CDR3 consists of 16 residues. Trimming cost V 4 bases and J 1 base, with 13 bases left between them. Germline CDR1 LGHNA, CDR2 YNFKEQ. The CDR3 DNA reads as TGTGCCAGCAGCCTCCAGGGCGGGCAGAACACCGGGGAGCTGTTTTTT. This gives the protein CASSLQGGQNTGELFF.

J is TRBJ2-2 and V is TRBV11-3; TRBD2 matches 8 bases. This CDR3 is 13 amino acids long. Per germline, CDR1 SGHNT and CDR2 YENEEA. V was clipped by 5 bases and J by 7 bases; unmatched bases: 3. The CDR3 protein is CASSPGGVGELFF. CDR3 sequence (DNA): TGTGCCAGCAGCCCCGGGGGGGTCGGGGAGCTGTTTTTT.

The CDR3 here is CASSFRDTIYF. CDR3 bases: TGTGCCAGCAGCTTCAGAGACACCATATATTTT. The chain joins TRBV5-4 to TRBJ1-3, with no clear D. Germline V CDR1 and CDR2: SGHNT, YYREEE (reference sequence). This CDR3 region has 11 residues. The germline V and J ends were trimmed by 2 bases and 8 bases, with 5 bases remaining between them.

The chain uses TRBV7-2 and TRBJ2-7; TRBD2 matches at 10 bases. The CDR3 extends over 15 amino acids. V gave up 5 bases and J gave up 1 base; unmatched junction bases: 5. CDR1 is SGHTA, CDR2 FQGNSA, per germline. CDR3 nucleotides: TGTGCCAGCAGCCCACAGCGGGGGGGGTCCTACGAGCAGTACTTC. Protein product: CASSPQRGGSYEQYF.

The chain combines TRBV2 with TRBJ2-7; D remains ambiguous. The V and J ends lost 0 bases and 3 bases respectively, with 6 bases between them. This CDR3 has 13 residues. CDR1 is SNHLY, CDR2 FYNNEI, per germline. The CDR3 DNA sequence: TGTGCCAGCAGTGAAGCCGAAGGCTACGAGCAGTACTTC. It translates to CASSEAEGYEQYF.

The chain employs TRBV28 and TRBJ2-1, with a weak D call TRBD2 (6 bases). Per the germline V gene, CDR1 is MDHEN and CDR2 is SYDVKM. The CDR3 covers 13 residues. Trimming pared 8 bases from V and 7 bases from J, leaving 15 bases between. The CDR3 DNA reads as TGTGCCAGCGGCCGGGACTCCCTGAATGAGCAGTTCTTC. Protein: CASGRDSLNEQFF.

J is TRBJ1-2 and V is TRBV2; D might be TRBD1 (6 bases). V was shortened by 6 bases and J by 5 bases, with 19 bases between the two germline ends. Germline CDR1 SNHLY, CDR2 FYNNEI. CDR3 size: 15 residues. Written as DNA, the CDR3 is TGTGCCAGCAGGGAGGAGGGGGTCCAGACGTATGGCTACACCTTC. Translation: CASREEGVQTYGYTF.

This clone turned up a few times. The chain joins TRBV7-9 to TRBJ1-1; 7 bases agree with TRBD1. V dropped 5 bases and J dropped 0; count of bases not matched to a gene: 6. This CDR3 is built from 15 residues. Germline-derived CDR1 and CDR2 are SEHNR and FQNEAQ (reference sequence). The CDR3 loop reads CASSPGQQMNTEAFF. The CDR3 nucleotides are TGTGCCAGCAGCCCGGGACAGCAAATGAACACTGAAGCTTTCTTT.

The gene calls are TRBV9 and TRBJ1-3, with D tentatively TRBD1 (6 bases). Germline V gene sequence: CDR1 SGDLS, CDR2 YYNGEE. This CDR3 comprises 14 residues. The V end lost 4 bases, the J end lost 5 bases, and 13 bases lay between the germline ends. In DNA form, the CDR3 reads TGTGCCAGCAGCCGAGGGGGGTTTAGAAACACCATATATTTT. Protein sequence: CASSRGGFRNTIYF.

The chain is built from TRBV5-1 and TRBJ1-6; D is perhaps TRBD1 (6 bases). This CDR3 is built from 16 residues. Germline lookup yields CDR1 SGHRS and CDR2 YFSETQ. Trimming shortened V by 5 bases and J by 4 bases, and 16 bases separated the two germline ends. CDR3 sequence (DNA): TGCGCCAGCAGTCGAAGGCAGGGGAATTATAATTCACCCCTCCACTTT. This encodes CASSRRQGNYNSPLHF.

This clone was seen only a few times. This specimen includes other DNA sequences encoding the same CDR3. The V and J genes are TRBV19 and TRBJ2-3, with D uncertain. The CDR3 loop spans 15 amino acids. V lost 3 bases, J lost 0 bases, and 10 bases lay in between. CDR1 is LNHDA and CDR2 is SQIVND in the germline V gene (reference sequence). The CDR3 nucleotides are TGTGCCAGTAGTATCATCCGTACTAGCACAGATACGCAGTATTTT. Its protein product is CASSIIRTSTDTQYF.

The rearrangement joins TRBV9 to TRBJ2-1; D uncertain. CDR1 and CDR2 (germline): SGDLS, YYNGEE. The V and J ends lost 7 bases and 8 bases respectively, with 22 bases between them. The CDR3 runs to 15 residues. In DNA, the CDR3 is TGTGCCAGCGGATCCCTTTTGAGTGGCGTGGATGAGCAGTTCTTC. It translates to CASGSLLSGVDEQFF.

This chain's CDR3 is CATARGRNYGYTF. CDR3 DNA: TGTGCCACCGCCAGGGGCAGAAACTATGGCTACACCTTC. The rearrangement links TRBV5-6 to TRBJ1-2, with D possibly being TRBD1 (6 bases). Trimming left V 9 bases short and J 2 bases short, with 14 bases between. Germline V gene lookup returns CDR1 SGHDT and CDR2 YYEEEE. The CDR3 contains 13 residues.

The chain links TRBV4-1 to TRBJ1-1; weak D call: TRBD1 (6 bases). The CDR3 consists of 15 residues. Germline V gene data show CDR1 as MGHRA and CDR2 as YSYEKL. V lost 6 bases and J lost 5, with 19 bases in between. Here the CDR3 reads CASSQITGYRTEAFF. The CDR3 nucleotides read TGCGCCAGCAGTCAAATTACAGGGTACAGGACTGAAGCTTTCTTT.

The rearrangement links TRBV4-3 to TRBJ1-2; D not certain. V dropped 4 bases and J dropped 7 bases, with 16 bases sitting between them. The CDR3 length is 14 residues. CDR1 and CDR2 from the germline V gene are LGHNA and YSLEER. For the CDR3, the DNA is TGCGCCAGCAGCCCTCTCGGGAGGGAGGGTGGCTACACCTTC. It translates to CASSPLGREGGYTF.

The chain carries TRBV27 and TRBJ1-5; D unresolved. The germline CDR1 and CDR2 sequences are MNHEY and SMNVEV (reference sequence). V was shortened by 3 bases and J by 3 bases, with 12 bases between the two germline ends. CDR3 length equals 15 residues. The CDR3 is CASSFIGRSNQPQHF. The CDR3 DNA is TGTGCCAGCAGTTTCATTGGGCGGTCCAATCAGCCCCAGCATTTT.

The V and J genes are TRBV10-3 and TRBJ1-1, with D perhaps TRBD1 (6 bases). This CDR3 comprises 13 residues. V was trimmed by 5 bases and J by 1 base, leaving 8 bases between them. The V gene's germline CDR1 is ENHRY and CDR2 SYGVKD. The CDR3 reads CAISLDRNTEAFF. CDR3 bases: TGTGCCATCAGTTTGGACAGGAACACTGAAGCTTTCTTT.

The rearrangement joins TRBV5-4 to TRBJ1-4; possible D gene TRBD1, 6 bases. V lost 0 bases to trimming and J lost 10 bases, with 16 bases between them. In germline, CDR1 is SGHNT, CDR2 YYREEE (reference sequence). This CDR3 spans 15 amino acids. The CDR3 sequence is CASSLGGDNLGKLFF. In nucleotides, the CDR3 is TGTGCCAGCAGCTTGGGCGGGGACAACCTTGGAAAACTGTTTTTT.

The chain has TRBV6-5 and TRBJ2-1, with TRBD2 identical over 11 bases. The germline V gene encodes CDR1 MNHEY and CDR2 SVGAGI. The CDR3 length is 16 residues. J lost 2 bases, V lost 4 bases, and 4 bases had no gene match. CDR3 sequence: CASSSRLAGTYNEQFF. The CDR3 DNA is TGTGCCAGCAGTTCGCGACTAGCGGGAACCTACAATGAGCAGTTCTTC.

This rearrangement joins TRBV5-6 to TRBJ1-4, with D possibly TRBD1 on 5 matching bases. Germline V gene sequence: CDR1 SGHDT, CDR2 YYEEEE. Trimming cost V 7 bases and J 4 bases, with 17 bases left between them. The CDR3 has 15 residues. The CDR3 nucleotides are TGTGCCAGCGCCGACCTTGGGGGATATAATGAAAAACTGTTTTTT. Translation: CASADLGGYNEKLFF.